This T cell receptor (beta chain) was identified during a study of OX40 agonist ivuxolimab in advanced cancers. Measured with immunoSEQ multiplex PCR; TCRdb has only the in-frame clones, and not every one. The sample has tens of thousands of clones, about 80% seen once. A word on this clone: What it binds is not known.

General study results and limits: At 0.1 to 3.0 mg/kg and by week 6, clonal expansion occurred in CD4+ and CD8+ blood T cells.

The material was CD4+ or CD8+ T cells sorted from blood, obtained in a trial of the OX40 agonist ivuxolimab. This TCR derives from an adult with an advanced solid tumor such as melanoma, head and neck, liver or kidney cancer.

Written as DNA, the CDR3 is TGTGCCAGCAGCTCCCGGGGGGGGAATGAGCAGTTCTTC. Translation: CASSSRGGNEQFF. V is TRBV11-3 and J is TRBJ2-1; 8 nucleotides match TRBD2. J was trimmed by 7 bases and V by 4 bases; bases with no gene match: 3. CDR3 length: 13 residues. Germline assignment: CDR1 SGHNT and CDR2 YENEEA. The variable domain in full, completed from reference TRBV11-3 and TRBJ2-1, reads EAGVVQSPRYKIIEKKQPVAFWCNPISGHNTLYWYLQNLGQGPELLIRYENEEAVDDSQLPKDRFSAERLKGVDSTLKIQPAELGDSAVYLCASSSRGGNEQFFGPGTRLTVL.